The 15 T cell receptor beta chains below were found in one sample sequenced in a study of T cell changes during pregnancy in multiple sclerosis. The protocol was immunoSEQ multiplex PCR, while the TCRdb copy is restricted to in-frame clones and leaves out a portion. The data contain fewer than 85,000 clones, about 95% of them singletons. The source was peripheral blood, collected in the third trimester of pregnancy. Receptors were obtained from a female donor with multiple sclerosis, enrolled in a pregnancy study.

The chain uses TRBV27 and TRBJ1-6; weak D call: TRBD1 (6 bases). Germline CDR1 and CDR2: MNHEY and SMNVEV (reference sequence). The CDR3 runs to 14 residues. The V and J ends lost 3 bases and 7 bases respectively, with 10 bases between them. CDR3 residues: CASSFLQGNSPLHF. CDR3 DNA sequence: TGTGCCAGCAGTTTTCTCCAGGGGAATTCACCCCTCCACTTT.

The V and J genes are TRBV18 and TRBJ1-2, with a weak D call TRBD1 (5 bases). V was trimmed by 4 bases and J by 5 bases, leaving 8 bases between them. The CDR3 length is 12 residues. Germline V gene sequence: CDR1 KGHSH, CDR2 LQKENI. CDR3: CASSLGTYGYTF. The CDR3 coding sequence is TGTGCCAGCTCACTCGGGACTTATGGCTACACCTTC.

V is TRBV6-1 and J is TRBJ2-7; D is perhaps TRBD1 (6 bases). V was cut by 6 bases and J by 0 bases, with 6 bases left in between. Germline V CDR1 and CDR2: MNHNS, SASEGT. CDR3 length: 12 amino acids. The CDR3 loop reads CASRDSSYEQYF. CDR3 in DNA: TGTGCCAGCAGGGACAGCTCCTACGAGCAGTACTTC.

This rearrangement joins TRBV4-1 to TRBJ1-2; 9 nucleotides line up with TRBD1. V trimming: 1 base; J trimming: 8 bases; junction bases outside the gene matches: 5. Germline CDR1 and CDR2: MGHRA and YSYEKL. The CDR3 totals 14 residues. The DNA of the CDR3 is TGCGCCAGCAGCCAAGGGGACAGGGTGTTAGGCTACACCTTC. The encoded protein is CASSQGDRVLGYTF.

The chain has TRBV11-2 and TRBJ2-1; 8 bases align to TRBD2. Germline V lookup: CDR1 SGHAT, CDR2 FQNNGV. This CDR3 has 17 residues. The junction had 6 bases not matched to a gene; V was cut back by 2 bases and J by 0 bases. The CDR3 spells CASSLLAGGASYNEQFF. CDR3 in DNA: TGTGCCAGCAGCTTACTCGCCGGGGGGGCCTCCTACAATGAGCAGTTCTTC.

This rearrangement joins TRBV4-1 to TRBJ1-6; 8 bases map to TRBD1. Germline-derived CDR1 and CDR2 are MGHRA and YSYEKL. V shed 2 bases and J 5 bases; nucleotides not matched to a gene: 2. CDR3 length: 15 amino acids. The CDR3 nucleotides read TGCGCCAGCAGCCAAAGGACAGGGAATAATTCACCCCTCCACTTT. Amino acids: CASSQRTGNNSPLHF.

This chain connects TRBV5-6 to TRBJ1-6; TRBD1 matches 10 bases. This CDR3 spans 15 amino acids. CDR1 and CDR2 from the germline V gene are SGHDT and YYEEEE. Germline trimming cut 3 bases from V and 9 bases from J; bases unmatched to any gene: 6. Here the CDR3 reads CASSSETGGRSPLHF. For the CDR3, the DNA is TGTGCCAGCAGCTCAGAGACAGGGGGCCGTTCACCCCTCCACTTT.

This clone has a single count. This sequence joins TRBV11-1 and TRBJ2-1; maybe TRBD2 (5 bases). V lost 1 base to trimming and J lost 14 bases, with 15 bases between them. The CDR3 is 13 amino acids. Germline CDR1 is SGHAT and CDR2 is FQDESV (reference sequence). The CDR3 DNA sequence: TGTGCCAGCAGCTTAGAATCGACCGGGGTGGAGTTCTTC. Amino acids: CASSLESTGVEFF.

This clone was counted a single time. The chain couples TRBV9 to TRBJ2-3, with D perhaps TRBD2 (6 bases). The length of the CDR3 is 16 residues. The ends were cut back, 0 bases at V and 0 bases at J, with 11 bases in the middle. The germline gives CDR1 SGDLS, CDR2 YYNGEE. CDR3 sequence reads: CASSVEWRASTDTQYF. The CDR3 DNA follows: TGTGCCAGCAGCGTAGAATGGAGGGCTAGCACAGATACGCAGTATTTT.

In DNA, the CDR3 is TGTGCCAGATCAGGGGGCTATGACTATGGCTACACCTTC. It encodes CARSGGYDYGYTF. The chain recombines TRBV9 with TRBJ1-2; 8 positions agree with TRBD1. In germline, CDR1 is SGDLS, CDR2 YYNGEE. J gave up 3 bases and V 8 bases, and 6 bases lay outside the gene matches. The CDR3 is 13 residues long.

The V call is TRBV11-3, the J call TRBJ2-3; 9 bases map to TRBD2. Germline loops: CDR1 SGHNT, CDR2 YENEEA. The CDR3 runs to 20 residues. V trimming: 6 bases; J trimming: 4 bases; junction bases outside the gene matches: 23. CDR3 sequence reads: CASSLTPPGLAVYGADTQYF. The CDR3 DNA reads TGTGCCAGCAGTTTGACCCCACCGGGACTAGCTGTATATGGCGCAGATACGCAGTATTTT.

The CDR3 here is CASSLWTGTQETQYF. CDR3 coding DNA: TGTGCCAGCAGTTTATGGACAGGAACTCAAGAGACCCAGTACTTC. The rearrangement links TRBV27 to TRBJ2-5, with TRBD1 matching 7 bases. CDR1 and CDR2 from the germline V gene are MNHEY and SMNVEV (reference sequence). The ends lost 1 base at V and 2 bases at J; junction bases unmatched: 4. The CDR3 is made up of 15 amino acids.

V gene TRBV6-6 combines with J gene TRBJ1-1; a weak D match, TRBD1 (6 bases). V dropped 2 bases and J dropped 1 base, with 8 bases sitting between them. This CDR3 comprises 14 residues. CDR1 MNHNY and CDR2 SVGAGI come from the germline V gene (reference sequence). CDR3 DNA: TGTGCCAGCAGTTACGGGGGCGAGAACACTGAAGCTTTCTTT. Amino acid sequence: CASSYGGENTEAFF.

CDR3 nucleotides: TGTGCCAGCAGCCCTGGACAGGGGCAAAGGCTGAACACTGAAGCTTTCTTT. This sequence encodes CASSPGQGQRLNTEAFF. This chain connects TRBV7-9 to TRBJ1-1; 9 bases map to TRBD1. V was clipped by 5 bases and J by 0 bases; unmatched bases: 10. Per germline, CDR1 SEHNR and CDR2 FQNEAQ (reference sequence). The CDR3 runs to 17 residues.

Written as DNA, the CDR3 is TGTGCCAGCCGGGGACTAGCGGGGGGGCCCACAGATACGCAGTATTTT. It yields the protein CASRGLAGGPTDTQYF. This chain joins TRBV2 and TRBJ2-3; TRBD2 aligns across 16 bases. V was pared by 8 bases and J by 2 bases, with 4 bases of the junction left unmatched. Germline CDR1 and CDR2: SNHLY and FYNNEI. The CDR3 spans 16 residues.